A selection of T cell receptor beta chains follows, all from one sample in a study of cytomegalovirus exposure and HLA in healthy donors. Only in-frame clones appear in the TCRdb table, and some are missing; sequencing was by immunoSEQ multiplex PCR. The table shows approximately 160,000 clones, with about three fifths occurring only once. Sequenced input: PBMCs. All receptors come from a young woman in good health and CMV-seropositive. Both conserved end residues are part of each CDR3. A D gene is named only where the DNA matches it firmly. Where a row states a size, it is once, few, many or the class of an expanded clone; other rows omit it.

cdr3_nt cdr3_aa d_call j_call v_call clone_size
TGCGCCAGCAGCCAAGATATCCAGCGGACCCAGTTCTTC CASSQDIQRTQFF . TRBJ2-1 TRBV4-1 .
TGTGCCAGCTCACCGGTTCATGCCAGGGAAGAGACCCAGTACTTC CASSPVHAREETQYF . TRBJ2-5 TRBV18 .
TGCGCCAGCAGCTTGGGGACAGGGACCTATGGCTACACCTTC CASSLGTGTYGYTF TRBD1 TRBJ1-2 TRBV5-1 few
TGTGCCAGCAGCCGTACAGGGGACACTGAAGCTTTCTTT CASSRTGDTEAFF TRBD1 TRBJ1-1 TRBV6-4 .
TGTGCCAGCAGTGGAGGACAGCCTAACTATGGCTACACCTTC CASSGGQPNYGYTF . TRBJ1-2 TRBV6-1 once
TGCGCCAGCAGCCAGGGACAGGGGGCGGGTCAGCCCCAGCATTTT CASSQGQGAGQPQHF TRBD1 TRBJ1-5 TRBV5-1 .
TGTGCCAGCAGTGAAGGTTATAGTGGCTACAATGAGCAGTTCTTC CASSEGYSGYNEQFF . TRBJ2-1 TRBV6-1 few
TGTGCCAGCAGTGAATATTACCAGGGTTCATACGAGCAGTACTTC CASSEYYQGSYEQYF . TRBJ2-7 TRBV6-1 .
TGTGCCAGTGCCCCGTCGGTTTCGAATTCACCCCTCCACTTT CASAPSVSNSPLHF . TRBJ1-6 TRBV19 .
TGTGCCGGGTCTAGGACAGCCGCCTACGAGCAGTACTTC CAGSRTAAYEQYF . TRBJ2-7 TRBV28 .
TGTGCCAGCAGTGAAGGGTCTAGGCCAAGCGCCTACGAGCAGTACTTC CASSEGSRPSAYEQYF . TRBJ2-7 TRBV25-1 .
TGTGCCAGCTCTGAGGGCCAGGCCAGCAATCAGCCCCAGCATTTT CASSEGQASNQPQHF . TRBJ1-5 TRBV18 .
TGCGCCAGCAGCCACGAGCGCCGAGCAGTCTTC CASSHERRAVF . TRBJ2-1 TRBV4-1 .
TGTGCCAGCAGCCTAGACGGGTTCGACACCGGGGAGCTGTTTTTT CASSLDGFDTGELFF . TRBJ2-2 TRBV5-4 .
TGTGCCAGCAGGGAACGGGTGGAAGCACCCCTCCACTTT CASRERVEAPLHF . TRBJ1-6 TRBV6-5 .
TGTGCCAGCAGTTCCGCTGCGACTAGCGGTTGGAGCACAGATACGCAGTATTTT CASSSAATSGWSTDTQYF TRBD2 TRBJ2-3 TRBV27 .
TGTGCCAGCAGTGCGACAGCTCTGTCCTACGAGCAGTACTTC CASSATALSYEQYF . TRBJ2-7 TRBV27 .
TGTGCCAGCAGACGATTAGGACAGCCACCCACCAGGTCCTCCCCAGAGACCCAGTACTTC CASRRLGQPPTRSSPETQYF . TRBJ2-5 TRBV5-4 .
TGTGCCAGCTCACCCTTGACAGGGGGAACAGATACGCAGTATTTT CASSPLTGGTDTQYF TRBD1 TRBJ2-3 TRBV18 .
TGCGCCAGCAGCCAGGGGGGACTCGACAGGGCCCTATATGGCTACACCTTC CASSQGGLDRALYGYTF TRBD1 TRBJ1-2 TRBV4-1 .
TGCAGTGCTCGTCAAGAGACCCAGTACTTC CSARQETQYF . TRBJ2-5 TRBV20-1 .
TGTGCCAGCAGCTTAATTCAAGGCGGCTACACTGAAGCTTTCTTT CASSLIQGGYTEAFF . TRBJ1-1 TRBV7-8 .
TGCGCCAGCAGCACAGGACAGGTTGATAATGAGCAGTTCTTC CASSTGQVDNEQFF TRBD1 TRBJ2-1 TRBV5-1 .
TGTGCCAGCAGCTCAACTAGTCGACGCAAGGCCTATAATAGCAATCAGCCCCAGCATTTT CASSSTSRRKAYNSNQPQHF . TRBJ1-5 TRBV7-4 .
TGCAGCGCGAAAAGTTTCGACAGGGGCTACGAGCAGTACTTC CSAKSFDRGYEQYF TRBD1 TRBJ2-7 TRBV29-1 few
TGTGCCAGCAGCCCCAGCGGGAACACAGATACGCAGTATTTT CASSPSGNTDTQYF TRBD2 TRBJ2-3 TRBV7-9 .
TGCGCCAGCAGCCCAGGGTCCCCCACCCTCTACGAGCAGTACTTC CASSPGSPTLYEQYF . TRBJ2-7 TRBV5-1 few
TGTGCCAGCAGTGGGAATGGACTGTACAATGAGCAGTTCTTC CASSGNGLYNEQFF . TRBJ2-1 TRBV6-1 .
TGTGCCAGCAGCGTTGCCGGTGAAGAGACCCAGTACTTC CASSVAGEETQYF . TRBJ2-5 TRBV9 .
TGTGCCAGCAGCAGTATCGAAGAGACCCAGTACTTC CASSSIEETQYF . TRBJ2-5 TRBV28 .